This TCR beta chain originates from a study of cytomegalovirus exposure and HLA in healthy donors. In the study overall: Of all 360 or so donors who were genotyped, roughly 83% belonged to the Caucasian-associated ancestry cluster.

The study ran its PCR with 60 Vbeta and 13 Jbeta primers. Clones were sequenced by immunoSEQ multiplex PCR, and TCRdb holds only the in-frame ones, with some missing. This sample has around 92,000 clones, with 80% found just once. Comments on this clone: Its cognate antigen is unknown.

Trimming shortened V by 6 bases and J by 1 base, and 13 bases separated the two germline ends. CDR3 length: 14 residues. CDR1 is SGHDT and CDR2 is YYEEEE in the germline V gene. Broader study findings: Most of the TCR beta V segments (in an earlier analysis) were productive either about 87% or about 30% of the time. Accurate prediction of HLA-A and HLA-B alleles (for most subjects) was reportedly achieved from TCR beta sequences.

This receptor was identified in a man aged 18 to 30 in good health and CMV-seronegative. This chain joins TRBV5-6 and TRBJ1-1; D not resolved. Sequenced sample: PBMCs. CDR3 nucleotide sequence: TGTGCCAGCACCCGCGGCTATGGGAACACTGAAGCTTTCTTT. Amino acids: CASTRGYGNTEAFF.